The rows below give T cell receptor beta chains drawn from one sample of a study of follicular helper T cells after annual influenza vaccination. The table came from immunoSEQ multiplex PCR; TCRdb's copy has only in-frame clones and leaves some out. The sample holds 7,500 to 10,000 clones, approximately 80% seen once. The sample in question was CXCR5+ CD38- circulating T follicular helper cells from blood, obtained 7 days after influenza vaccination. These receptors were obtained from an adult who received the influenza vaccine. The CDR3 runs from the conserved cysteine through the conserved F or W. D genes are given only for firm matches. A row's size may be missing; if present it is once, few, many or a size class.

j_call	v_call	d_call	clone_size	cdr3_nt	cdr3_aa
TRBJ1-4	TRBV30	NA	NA	TGTGCCTGGGAAAGGAGGGTTGATGAAAAACTGTTTTTT	CAWERRVDEKLFF
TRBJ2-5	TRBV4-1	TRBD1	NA	TGCGCCAGCAGCTGGTCCGGACAGGGGGACTCGGAGACCCAGTACTTC	CASSWSGQGDSETQYF
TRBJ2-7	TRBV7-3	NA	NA	TGTGCCAGCAGCTTCAAACAGGGTTCCGAGCAGTACTTC	CASSFKQGSEQYF
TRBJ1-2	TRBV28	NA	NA	TGTGCCAGCAGACCCTCCGACAGACCCGGGCTCGACTACACCTTC	CASRPSDRPGLDYTF
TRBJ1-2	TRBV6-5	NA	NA	TGTGCCAGCAGGGACGGACAACGCTATGGCTACACCTTC	CASRDGQRYGYTF
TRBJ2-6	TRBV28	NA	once	TGTGCCAGCAGTTTCCCAGGGTTCTCTGGGGCCAACGTCCTGACTTTC	CASSFPGFSGANVLTF
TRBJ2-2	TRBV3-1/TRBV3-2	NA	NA	TGTGCCCGCTCCGGGGAGCTGTTTTTT	CARSGELFF
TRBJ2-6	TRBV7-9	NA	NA	TGTGCCAGCAGCTTAGGACAGTTAGCTGGGGCCAACGTCCTGACTTTC	CASSLGQLAGANVLTF
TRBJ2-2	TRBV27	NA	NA	TGTGCCAGCAGTTTAAAGTCACTTCTTCCCGGGGAGCTGTTTTTT	CASSLKSLLPGELFF
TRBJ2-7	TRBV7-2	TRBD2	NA	TGTGCCAGCAGCTTATTAGCGGGAGCCCCCTACGAGCAGTACTTC	CASSLLAGAPYEQYF
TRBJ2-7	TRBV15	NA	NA	TGTGCCACCAGCAGGGAGAGGGCGGGCGAGCAGTACTTC	CATSRERAGEQYF
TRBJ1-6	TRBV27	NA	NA	TGTGCCAGCAGTTTATGGTCCGGGCCAAATTCACCCCTCCACTTT	CASSLWSGPNSPLHF
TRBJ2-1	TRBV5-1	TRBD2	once	TGCGCCAGCAGCTTGGCCGCGAAGGGAGGGTGGAATGAGCAGTTCTTC	CASSLAAKGGWNEQFF
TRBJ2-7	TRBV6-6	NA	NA	TGTGCCAGCAGTTCCCCTGGGCGGAGGGGGCCCGAGCAGTACTTC	CASSSPGRRGPEQYF
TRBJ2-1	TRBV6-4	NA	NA	TGTGCCAGCAAAATGGATCTAACCTACAATGAGCAGTTCTTC	CASKMDLTYNEQFF
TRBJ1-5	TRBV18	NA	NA	TGTGCCAGCTCACCACGGAGGGCACAGGCCGAGGATCAGCCCCAGCATTTT	CASSPRRAQAEDQPQHF
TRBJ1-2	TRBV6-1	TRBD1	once	TGTGCCAGCAGCTTCGGACAGGGGAGAGGCTACACCTTC	CASSFGQGRGYTF
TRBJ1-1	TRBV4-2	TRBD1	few	TGTGCCAGCAGCAGCTTGACCGGGACAGCGAACACTGAAGCTTTCTTT	CASSSLTGTANTEAFF
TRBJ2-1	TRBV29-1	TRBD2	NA	TGCAGCGTTGAGATTAGCGGGAGTAGGTACAATGAGCAGTTCTTC	CSVEISGSRYNEQFF
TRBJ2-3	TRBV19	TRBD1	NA	TGTGCCAGTTGCTCGACAGGGGGCACAGATACGCAGTATTTT	CASCSTGGTDTQYF
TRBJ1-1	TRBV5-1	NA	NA	TGCGCCAGCAGGAGAGACTTGGCTGAAGCTTTCTTT	CASRRDLAEAFF
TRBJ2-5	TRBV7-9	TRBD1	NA	TGTGCCAGCAGCCCCGGACAGGGGCGAGAGGAGACCCAGTACTTC	CASSPGQGREETQYF
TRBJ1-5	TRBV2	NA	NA	TGTGCCAGCAAACGGGAGGGCAATCAGCCCCAGCATTTT	CASKREGNQPQHF
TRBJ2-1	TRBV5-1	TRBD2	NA	TGCGCCAGCAGCTTGGTTAGCGGGAGAGTAGATGAGCAGTTCTTC	CASSLVSGRVDEQFF
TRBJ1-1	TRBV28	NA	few	TGTGCCAGCAGTGTAAATTTGGGCAGGGAAGCTTTCTTT	CASSVNLGREAFF
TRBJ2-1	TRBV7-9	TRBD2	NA	TGTGCCAGCAGCTTAGGGGTGACAGCGGGAGAGGACAATGAGCAGTTCTTC	CASSLGVTAGEDNEQFF
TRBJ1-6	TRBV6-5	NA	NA	TGTGCCAGCACGCCCGGGCCTCTAAATTCACCCCTCCACTTT	CASTPGPLNSPLHF
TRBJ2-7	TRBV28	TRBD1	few	TGTGCCAGCAGTACAGGACAGGGGCTAAGCTACGAGCAGTACTTC	CASSTGQGLSYEQYF
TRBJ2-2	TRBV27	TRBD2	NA	TGTGCCAGCCTATCCCCTAGCGGGAGAGGGACCGGGGAGCTGTTTTTT	CASLSPSGRGTGELFF
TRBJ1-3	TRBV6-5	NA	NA	TGTGCCAGCGTGCAGGGGTCTGGAAACACCATATATTTT	CASVQGSGNTIYF
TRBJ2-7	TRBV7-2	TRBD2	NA	TGTGCCAGCAGCTTTTCTAGCGGGACCTACGAGCAGTACTTC	CASSFSSGTYEQYF
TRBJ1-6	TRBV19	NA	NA	TGTGCCAGTAGGGACCTCACCCCGAATTCACCCCTCCACTTT	CASRDLTPNSPLHF
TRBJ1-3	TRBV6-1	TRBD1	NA	TGTGCCAGCACCTTACAGGGGTTTGGAAACACCATATATTTT	CASTLQGFGNTIYF
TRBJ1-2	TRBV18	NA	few	TGTGCCAGCTCACGGTCCGCGCCATCCTATGGCTACACCTTC	CASSRSAPSYGYTF
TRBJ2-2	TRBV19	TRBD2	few	TGTGCCAGTAGTATTAAGCGGGGGAACACCGGGGAGCTGTTTTTT	CASSIKRGNTGELFF
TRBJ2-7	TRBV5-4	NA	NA	TGTGCCAGCAGCTTGGTGGGGGGAACTACGGAGCAGTACTTC	CASSLVGGTTEQYF
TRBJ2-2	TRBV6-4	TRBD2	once	TGTGCCAGCAGGCCTAGCGGGAGTGGCGGGGAGCTGTTTTTT	CASRPSGSGGELFF
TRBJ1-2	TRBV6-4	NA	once	TGTGCCAGCAGAGACGGCGGCCGGGATGGCTACACCTTC	CASRDGGRDGYTF
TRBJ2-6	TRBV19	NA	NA	TGTGCCAGTAGTATCGGTACACCCGGGGCCAACGTCCTGACTTTC	CASSIGTPGANVLTF
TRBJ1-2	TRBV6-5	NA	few	TGTGCCAGCAGTCCTACGGCAACCTCGGGCTATGGCTACACCTTC	CASSPTATSGYGYTF
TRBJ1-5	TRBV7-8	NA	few	TGTGCCAGCAGCTTAGCGCAAGGATCAACGGGACCCCAGCATTTT	CASSLAQGSTGPQHF
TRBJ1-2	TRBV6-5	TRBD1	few	TGTGCCAGCAGTTACTCAGACAGGGGGCGGGGCTACACCTTC	CASSYSDRGRGYTF
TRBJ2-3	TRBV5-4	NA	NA	TGTGCCAGCAGCTTCGAACTCGCAGATACGCAGTATTTT	CASSFELADTQYF
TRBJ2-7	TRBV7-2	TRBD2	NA	TGTGCCAGCAGCTTAGTCCCCACTAGCGGGAGGAGCTCCTACGAGCAGTACTTC	CASSLVPTSGRSSYEQYF
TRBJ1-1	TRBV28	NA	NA	TGTGCCAGCAGGGGGGCTCAGGGGTGGACTGAAGCTTTCTTT	CASRGAQGWTEAFF
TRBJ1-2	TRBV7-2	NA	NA	TGTGCCAGCAGCTTGGGGCCGAAATATGGCTACACCTTC	CASSLGPKYGYTF
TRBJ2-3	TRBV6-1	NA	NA	TGTGCCAGCAGTGAAGACGGCGGAACTACGCAGTATTTT	CASSEDGGTTQYF
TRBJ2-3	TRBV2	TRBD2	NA	TGTGCCAGCAGTGAGAGGCGGGGGGCCCGGGATACGCAGTATTTT	CASSERRGARDTQYF
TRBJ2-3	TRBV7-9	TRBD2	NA	TGTGCCAGCAGCGCCCGGACTAGCGGGCGACAAGATACGCAGTATTTT	CASSARTSGRQDTQYF